Listed here are 9 T cell receptor beta chains from one sample, sequenced in a study of Ad26.COV2.S vaccination and SARS-CoV-2 variants. Treatment reported: roughly 18 received Ad26.COV2.S at low or high dose, single or two shots; 5 received placebo; per-sample allocation not given. Day 63 after the first injection of vaccine or placebo was the sampling time. Some clones are missing from TCRdb's copy, which holds only in-frame ones; the method was immunoSEQ multiplex PCR. The sample lists about 350,000 clones, roughly 91% occurring once. The sequences come from peripheral blood, collected in a trial of Ad26.COV2.S vaccine versus placebo. These receptors were collected from a person aged 18-65 years who received the Ad26.COV2.S COVID-19 vaccine or a placebo.

The J gene is TRBJ2-7, the V gene TRBV6-5; 8 bases fit TRBD1. The trim removed 6 bases at V and 2 bases at J, leaving 9 bases unmatched. The CDR3 is 15 amino acids. Germline V lookup: CDR1 MNHEY, CDR2 SVGAGI. CDR3 loop: CASRPTGTGAYEQYF. Written as DNA, the CDR3 is TGTGCCAGCAGACCCACCGGGACAGGAGCCTACGAGCAGTACTTC.

The sample holds one count of this clone. The V call is TRBV2, the J call TRBJ2-1; D call uncertain. Germline values: CDR1 SNHLY, CDR2 FYNNEI. CDR3 length: 15 amino acids. V lost 4 bases and J 0 bases, leaving 10 bases between the germline ends. The CDR3 region is CASSGAASSYNEQFF. The CDR3, as DNA: TGTGCCAGCAGTGGCGCAGCGAGCTCCTACAATGAGCAGTTCTTC.

V is TRBV7-9 and J is TRBJ2-3, with 8 nucleotides matching TRBD2. The junction had 2 bases not matched to a gene; V was cut back by 2 bases and J by 4 bases. The germline gives CDR1 SEHNR, CDR2 FQNEAQ (reference sequence). The CDR3 runs 14 residues. The CDR3 reads CASSLRGGPDTQYF. The DNA for the CDR3 is TGTGCCAGCAGCTTACGGGGGGGCCCAGATACGCAGTATTTT.

This chain links TRBV11-2 with TRBJ1-1, with D possibly TRBD1 on 6 matching bases. Germline CDR1 is SGHAT and CDR2 is FQNNGV. V was shortened by 5 bases and J by 11 bases, with 18 bases between the two germline ends. There are 13 residues in the CDR3. CDR3 bases: TGTGCCAGCAGCCGGGGGCTGGTCCAGGTTGCTTTCTTT. Its translation: CASSRGLVQVAFF.

This rearrangement joins TRBV5-1 to TRBJ2-7; TRBD1 agrees at 8 bases. Losses at the gene ends were 3 bases for V and 7 bases for J; bases not matched to a gene: 12. Germline assignment: CDR1 SGHRS and CDR2 YFSETQ. CDR3 length equals 15 residues. In nucleotides, the CDR3 is TGCGCCAGCAGCTCCTCCGAGGACAGGGCTGAGGAGCAGTACTTC. As protein: CASSSSEDRAEEQYF.

The chain combines TRBV6-4 with TRBJ2-2; 15 bases line up with TRBD2. Per germline, CDR1 MRHNA and CDR2 SNTAGT. The CDR3 totals 19 residues. V gave up 6 bases and J gave up 5 bases; unmatched junction bases: 13. This CDR3 is CASSFPQGLAGGGTGELFF. DNA for the CDR3: TGTGCCAGCAGCTTTCCCCAGGGACTAGCGGGAGGTGGTACCGGGGAGCTGTTTTTT.

This rearrangement joins TRBV28 to TRBJ1-6; D is unclear. Looked up from germline, CDR1 is MDHEN and CDR2 is SYDVKM. Trimming cost V 8 bases and J 7 bases, with 9 bases left between them. The CDR3 length is 12 residues. Written as DNA, the CDR3 is TGTGCCAGCTTGGGTCCGAATTCACCCCTCCACTTT. It is translated as CASLGPNSPLHF. Filled out from reference TRBV28 and TRBJ1-6, the complete variable domain reads DVKVTQSSRYLVKRTGEKVFLECVQDMDHENMFWYRQDPGLGLRLIYFSYDVKMKEKGDIPEGYSVSREKKERFSLILESASTNQTSMYLCASLGPNSPLHFGNGTRLTVT.

This clone was picked up one time. The chain combines TRBV29-1 with TRBJ2-3; the match to TRBD1 covers 10 bases. Unmatched junction bases numbered 11, after V lost 7 bases and J lost 7 bases. The CDR3 is made up of 14 amino acids. Per the germline V gene, CDR1 is SQVTM and CDR2 is ANQGSEA. CDR3 sequence reads: CSDQGTGAGNTQYF. As DNA, the CDR3 is TGCAGCGACCAAGGGACAGGGGCAGGGAATACGCAGTATTTT.

The V gene is TRBV28, the J gene TRBJ1-5; possible D gene TRBD1, 5 bases. The CDR3 has 15 amino acids. Germline CDR1 is MDHEN and CDR2 is SYDVKM. V was trimmed by 8 bases and J by 0 bases, leaving 14 bases between them. DNA of the CDR3: TGTGCCAGCGTTGGGGGAGGGATTAGCAATCAGCCCCAGCATTTT. It translates to CASVGGGISNQPQHF.